The clone carrying this T cell receptor beta chain was detected a few times. Antigen: not known. The V segment lost 2 bases and the J segment 2 bases; nucleotides outside the gene matches: 8. Germline CDR1 and CDR2: SGHRS and YFSETQ. There are 16 residues in the CDR3. This specimen belongs to a study of CD8 T cells in ankylosing spondylitis. Whole-study findings and limits: Both synovial fluid and blood in reactive arthritis had previously been reported to carry some motif variants. Characteristic, it appeared, of ankylosing spondylitis blood was a TCR beta motif of eight or nine highly homologous variants.

TCRdb independently ran MiXCR on the 5' RACE reads; one entry per CDR3 protein. The sample consists of roughly 440,000 distinct CDR3 sequences, 15% to 20% of them appearing once. The sample taken for sequencing was blood, either unsorted or a sorted T cell fraction (not recorded which). This receptor was identified in a male donor with ankylosing spondylitis. This chain connects TRBV5-1 to TRBJ2-5; 8 nucleotides agree with TRBD1. This CDR3 reads CASSFGTGTIQETQYF. In DNA form, the CDR3 reads TGCGCCAGCAGCTTCGGGACAGGAACTATACAAGAGACCCAGTACTTC.